The 7 T cell receptor beta chains listed next were all sequenced from one sample in a study of blood T cell repertoires in COVID-19. Using immunoSEQ multiplex PCR, the repertoire was profiled, and TCRdb retains in-frame clones only, with some absent. The repertoire consists of about 100,000 clones, with 75% to 90% occurring once and the leading ten covering 1.2%. Sample: peripheral blood. All receptors derive from a man older than 75 with active or convalescent COVID-19.

The rearrangement uses TRBV10-3 and TRBJ1-2, with D maybe TRBD1 (5 bases). This CDR3 is 16 amino acids long. Germline V gives CDR1 ENHRY, CDR2 SYGVKD. V lost 8 bases to trimming and J lost 0 bases, with 19 bases between them. CDR3 amino acids: CAIHRDSQAANYGYTF. The CDR3 DNA is TGTGCCATCCACCGGGACTCTCAGGCCGCTAACTATGGCTACACCTTC.

This clone was observed a few times. V usage is TRBV2 and J usage is TRBJ1-3; D not resolved. Trimming removed 3 bases from V and 0 bases from J, with 3 bases in between. The germline V gene encodes CDR1 SNHLY and CDR2 FYNNEI. The CDR3 loop spans 13 amino acids. CDR3 nucleotides: TGTGCCAGCAGTGACTTCTCTGGAAACACCATATATTTT. Its translation: CASSDFSGNTIYF.

The chain joins TRBV9 to TRBJ1-1, with D perhaps matching TRBD1 (5 bases). The CDR3 runs to 14 residues. Trimming removed 3 bases at V and 1 base at J, with 10 bases between. From germline, CDR1 is SGDLS and CDR2 YYNGEE. The CDR3 DNA is TGTGCCAGCAGCGCGGAAGGGGCGAACACTGAAGCTTTCTTT. This sequence encodes CASSAEGANTEAFF.

The rearrangement links TRBV7-9 to TRBJ2-1; 7 nucleotides agree with TRBD2. The CDR3 spans 16 residues. Trimming cost V 5 bases and J 9 bases; bases outside gene matches: 16. CDR1 is SEHNR and CDR2 is FQNEAQ in the germline V gene (reference sequence). The CDR3 DNA is TGTGCCAGCAGCCTAAGGTCTAGCGGCCAGGGCGGTGAGCAGTTCTTC. Translated, it gives CASSLRSSGQGGEQFF. Based on the CDR3 plus reference TRBV7-9 and TRBJ2-1, the full variable domain is DTGVSQNPRHKITKRGQNVTFRCDPISEHNRLYWYRQTLGQGPEFLTYFQNEAQLEKSRLLSDRFSAERPKGSFSTLEIQRTEQGDSAMYLCASSLRSSGQGGEQFFGPGTRLTVL.

The CDR3 DNA reads as TGTGCCAGCAACCCCGGGACAGGGGGCGCGAGAACTGAAGCTTTCTTT. Protein product: CASNPGTGGARTEAFF. V is TRBV25-1 and J is TRBJ1-1, with TRBD1 matching 12 bases. The V gene's germline CDR1 is MGHDK and CDR2 SYGVNS. The CDR3 has 16 amino acids. V trimming: 7 bases; J trimming: 5 bases; junction bases outside the gene matches: 11.

V is TRBV7-2 and J is TRBJ2-1; D is possibly TRBD1 (6 bases). Trimming shortened V by 5 bases and J by 7 bases, and 18 bases separated the two germline ends. Germline V gene data show CDR1 as SGHTA and CDR2 as FQGNSA. This CDR3 region has 15 residues. As DNA, the CDR3 is TGTGCCAGCAGCCAGAAAGCCGATACAGGGAATGAGCAGTTCTTC. Amino acids: CASSQKADTGNEQFF.

This chain connects TRBV5-1 to TRBJ2-7; 13 nucleotides align to TRBD2. This CDR3 region has 15 residues. Germline loops: CDR1 SGHRS, CDR2 YFSETQ. The V gene end was trimmed by 4 bases and the J gene end by 9 bases; junction bases not matched to a gene: 10. Here the CDR3 reads CASSPQGTSGTVQYF. The CDR3 region has the DNA TGCGCCAGCAGCCCCCAAGGGACTAGCGGGACCGTGCAGTACTTC.